This T cell receptor (beta chain) came from a study of T cells in Graves' hyperthyroidism and ophthalmopathy. Turning to the study itself: The authors collected peripheral blood at initial diagnosis, before any treatment.

General study results and limits: Most clonotypes that expanded in the thyroid above 0.001 also showed up in blood.

TCR beta CDR3 region amplification was performed from RNA transcripts. Using the HTBI primer set, a first-round RT-PCR was run on the TCR CDR3. TCRdb re-analysed the multiplex PCR reads in MiXCR, keeping a single row per CDR3 protein. The sample gives about 480,000 distinct CDR3 sequences, roughly 14% of which show up once; less than 20% is in the top ten. This clonotype has ten or more counts. What it recognizes is unknown. The CDR3 extends over 16 amino acids. Germline V gives CDR1 SGHVS, CDR2 FQNEAQ. The V and J ends lost 2 bases and 6 bases respectively, with 17 bases between them. Newly diagnosed hyperthyroidism, duration under 2 months, in patients aged 18 to 65. Lactation, pregnancy, other autoimmune disease or uncontrolled infection excluded patients.

The receptor's source is a woman aged 18 to 35 with Graves' hyperthyroidism. The sample was blood. The V and J genes are TRBV7-8 and TRBJ1-5; D gene uncertain. CDR3 sequence: CASSLNPFIETQPQHF. CDR3 nucleotide sequence: TGTGCCAGCAGCTTAAACCCATTTATAGAGACTCAGCCCCAGCATTTT. The full variable domain, its missing parts supplied by reference TRBV7-8 and TRBJ1-5, is GAGVSQSPRYKVAKRGQDVALRCDPISGHVSLFWYQQALGQGPEFLTYFQNEAQLDKSGLPSDRFFAERPEGSVSTLKIQRTQQEDSAVYLCASSLNPFIETQPQHFGDGTRLSIL.